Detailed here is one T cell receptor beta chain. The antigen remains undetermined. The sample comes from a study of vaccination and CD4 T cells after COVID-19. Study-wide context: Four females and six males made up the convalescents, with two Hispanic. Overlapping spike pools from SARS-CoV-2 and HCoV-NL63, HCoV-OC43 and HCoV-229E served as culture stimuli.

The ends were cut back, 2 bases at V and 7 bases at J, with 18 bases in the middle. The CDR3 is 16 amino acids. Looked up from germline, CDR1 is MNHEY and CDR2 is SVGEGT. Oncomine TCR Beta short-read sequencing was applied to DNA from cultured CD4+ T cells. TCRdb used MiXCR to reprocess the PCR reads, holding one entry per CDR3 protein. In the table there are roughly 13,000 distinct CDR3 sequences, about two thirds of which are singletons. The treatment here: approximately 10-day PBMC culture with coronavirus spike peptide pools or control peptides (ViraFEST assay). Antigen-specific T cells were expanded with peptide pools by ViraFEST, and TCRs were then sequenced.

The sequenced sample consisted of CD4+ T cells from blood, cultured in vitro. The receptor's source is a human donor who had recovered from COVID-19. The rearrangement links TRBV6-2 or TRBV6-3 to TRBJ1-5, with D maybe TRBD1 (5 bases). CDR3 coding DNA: TGTGCCAGCAGTTACACTGGTGGCGGGGCAGGGCAGCCCCAGCATTTT. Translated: CASSYTGGGAGQPQHF.